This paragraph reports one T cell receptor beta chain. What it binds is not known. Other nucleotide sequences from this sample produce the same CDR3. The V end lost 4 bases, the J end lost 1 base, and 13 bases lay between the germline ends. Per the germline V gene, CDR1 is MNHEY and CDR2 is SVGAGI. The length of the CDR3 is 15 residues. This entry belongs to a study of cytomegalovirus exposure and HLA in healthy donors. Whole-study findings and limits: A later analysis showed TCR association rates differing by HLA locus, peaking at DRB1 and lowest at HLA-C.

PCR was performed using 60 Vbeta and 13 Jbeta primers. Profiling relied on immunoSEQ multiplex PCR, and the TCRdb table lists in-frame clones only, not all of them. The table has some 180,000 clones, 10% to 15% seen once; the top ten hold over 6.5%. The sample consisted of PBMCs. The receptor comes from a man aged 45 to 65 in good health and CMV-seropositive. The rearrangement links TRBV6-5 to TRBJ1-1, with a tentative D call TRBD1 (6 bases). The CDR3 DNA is TGTGCCAGCAGTTTATCAGGGGCCCAGAACACTGAAGCTTTCTTT. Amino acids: CASSLSGAQNTEAFF.